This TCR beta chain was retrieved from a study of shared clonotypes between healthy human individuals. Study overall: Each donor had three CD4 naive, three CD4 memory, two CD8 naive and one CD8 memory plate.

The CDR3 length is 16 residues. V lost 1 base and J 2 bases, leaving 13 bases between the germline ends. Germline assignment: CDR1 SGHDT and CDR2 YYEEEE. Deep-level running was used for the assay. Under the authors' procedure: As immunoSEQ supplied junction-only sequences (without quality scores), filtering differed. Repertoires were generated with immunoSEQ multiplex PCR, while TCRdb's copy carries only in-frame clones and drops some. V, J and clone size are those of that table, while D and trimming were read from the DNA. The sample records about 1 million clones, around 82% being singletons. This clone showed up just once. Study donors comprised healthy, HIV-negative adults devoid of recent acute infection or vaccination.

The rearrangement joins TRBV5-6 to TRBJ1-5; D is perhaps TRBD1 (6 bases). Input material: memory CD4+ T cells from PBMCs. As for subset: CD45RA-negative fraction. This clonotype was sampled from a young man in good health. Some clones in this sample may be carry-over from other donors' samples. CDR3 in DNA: TGTGCCAGCAGCTTGAAGATATCAGGGGGCAATCAGCCCCAGCATTTT. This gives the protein CASSLKISGGNQPQHF.